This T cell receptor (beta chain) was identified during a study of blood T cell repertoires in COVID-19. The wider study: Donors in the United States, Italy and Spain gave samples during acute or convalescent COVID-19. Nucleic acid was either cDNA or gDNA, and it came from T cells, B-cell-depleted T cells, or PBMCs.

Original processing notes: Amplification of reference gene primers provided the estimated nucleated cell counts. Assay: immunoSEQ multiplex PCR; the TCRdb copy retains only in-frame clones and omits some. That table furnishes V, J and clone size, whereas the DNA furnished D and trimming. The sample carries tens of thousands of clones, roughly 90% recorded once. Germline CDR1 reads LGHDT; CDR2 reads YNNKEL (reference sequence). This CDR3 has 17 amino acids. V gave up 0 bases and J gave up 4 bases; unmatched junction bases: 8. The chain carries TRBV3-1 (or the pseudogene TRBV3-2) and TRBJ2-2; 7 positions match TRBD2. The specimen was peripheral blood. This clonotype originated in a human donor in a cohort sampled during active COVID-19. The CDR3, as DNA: TGTGCCAGCAGCCAAGACCTCCGGGACTACCTCACCGGGGAGCTGTTTTTT. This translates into CASSQDLRDYLTGELFF.